This T cell receptor beta chain comes out of a study of human T cells and chemical hapten exposure (dated by TCRdb to the early 2020s). For the study in its entirety: For sensitization, 2% DPC in acetone was applied to a roughly 2 cm by roughly 2 cm area of upper inner arm skin. The libraries were sequenced as a pool, and the TCR yield per sample differed mostly because of small variations in library volumes within the pool. The mostly female patient cohort included alopecia areata with under or over 50% scalp involvement, alopecia totalis and alopecia universalis. Throughout the roughly 23-week study period, patients were also given weekly therapeutic DPC doses on the scalp. This study followed changes in the peripheral blood TCR repertoire in vivo during primary and secondary sensitization of alopecia patients to the hapten diphenylcyclopropenone (DPC). Patch testing was performed on the upper back with Finn chambers containing 0.01% DPC, and the patch tests were scored after 6 days according to International Contact Dermatitis Research Group standards. Blood samples were taken from patients before sensitization (week 0) and at 2, 6 and about 24 weeks after DPC sensitization. For TCR sequencing, blood came from 25 to 35 alopecia patients at anywhere from one to four time points (pre-sensitization, 2, 6 and 24 weeks).

The study at large found these results: No change with DPC sensitization was found in the number of TCRs above 1 in 1000 frequency, and no evidence of global repertoire structure alterations was found. Because every patient had alopecia, a presumed autoimmune disease, the patients' immune response might differ from that of healthy individuals. Significantly more large CDR3 similarity clusters were formed by expanded TCRs than by pre-sensitization or healthy control sets, consistent with antigen-driven responses. Repeated subsampling changed both the strength of the expansion versus patch-test correlation and the threshold at which the correlation became significant. Patch test score was positively correlated with the number of PT1 expanded TCRs, with significance at thresholds 8, 16 and 32 but not at 4.

At least ten counts were recorded for this clonotype. No antigen is known for it. Base-call qualities are not available, and no considerably larger clone is one nucleotide away. What this sample's time point label stands for: pre-sensitization, week 0. The sample's treatment or condition label, decoded: therapeutic diphenylcyclopropenone sensitization with weekly scalp DPC. Blood at each patch-test visit was drawn before the patch test was applied. Patients were considered eligible if aged 18 to 70, diagnosed with alopecia and deemed suitable for DPC therapy, and patients were excluded if pregnant. Unfractionated whole blood was collected in Tempus Blood RNA tubes, and total RNA was extracted from that blood. There are 13 amino acids in the CDR3, from cysteine to phenylalanine inclusive. Just CDR3 DNA is preserved here, 39 bases in frame from base 1. A distance of 7 bases separates the germline ends of V and J, which lose 4 bases and 1 base respectively.

The method was RACE. TCRdb records NextSeq 500 as the sequencer. Library preparation attached unique molecular identifiers to individual cDNA molecules for quantitative, reproducible TCR counting. For every blood RNA sample, sequencing covered both the TCR alpha and TCR beta chains. Concerning the study's data processing: A median of about 87,000 TCRs per sample was observed, with a range of about 20,000 to 690,600. The Decombinator software suite was used to annotate V, J and CDR3 in the TCR reads. To make PS versus PT1 abundance plots, every sample was subsampled to the same number of TCRs (28,000). Expanded TCRs were defined as absent before sensitization and observed at least eight times at the 2-week time point. In-frame beta chains were kept once TCRdb had trimmed the public reads at Q25 with fastp and called clones with MiXCR. Rows with one shared CDR3 protein collapse into an entry with the most common genes and DNA. TCRdb, rather than the study authors, made the V and J calls. The sample data list about 85,000 distinct CDR3 sequences, and 7.5% to 9.5% of these were observed just once. In total, the top ten clones hold around 2.6% of the sample.

The material sequenced was whole blood, taken in connection with sensitization to the hapten diphenylcyclopropenone (DPC). Recombination connected TRBV12-3 or TRBV12-4 to TRBJ1-1; a confident D gene designation cannot be given. This TCR was sampled from a man between 35 and 55 years old with alopecia areata. Some clones in this sample may be carry-over from other donors' samples. The sequenced DNA: TGTGCCAGCAGTTCTCAGGAGAACACTGAAGCTTTCTTT. Translated, this is CASSSQENTEAFF.